Listed below are T cell receptor beta chains from one sample, sequenced in a study of technical replicates of blood from several donors. Profiled with immunoSEQ multiplex PCR; TCRdb holds only in-frame clones, not every one. The sample includes more than 80,000 clones, 90% to 96% of them seen just once. The sample consisted of T cells isolated from PBMCs. All receptors come from a human donor in good health. Each CDR3 is given with its conserved first and last residue. The D gene is left open where the match is weak. Not all rows give a size; the values are once, few, many and, for expanded clones, a class.

d_gene	len	abundance	v_gene	j_gene	CDR3aa	CDR3nt
NA	17	few	TRBV19	TRBJ1-5	CATMPGKLTISYRPQHF	TGTGCCACTATGCCAGGGAAACTTACTATTTCCTATCGGCCCCAGCATTTT
NA	17	NA	TRBV5-1	TRBJ2-1	CASSSLRTAEDYNEQFF	TGCGCCAGCAGCTCCCTTAGAACAGCGGAGGATTACAATGAGCAGTTCTTC
NA	12	NA	TRBV2	TRBJ1-5	CASSEERRPQHF	TGTGCCAGCAGTGAGGAAAGGAGGCCCCAGCATTTT
TRBD2	16	NA	TRBV5-4	TRBJ2-1	CASSSAAASGSNEQFF	TGTGCCAGCAGCTCGGCAGCGGCTAGCGGGAGCAATGAGCAGTTCTTC
NA	16	NA	TRBV5-1	TRBJ1-5	CASSLRGQGNHQPQHF	TGCGCCAGCAGCTTGCGTGGGCAGGGGAATCATCAGCCCCAGCATTTT
NA	14	once	TRBV30	TRBJ2-1	CAWSRGNSYNEQFF	TGTGCCTGGAGTAGGGGAAACTCCTACAATGAGCAGTTCTTC
NA	15	NA	TRBV4-1	TRBJ1-1	CASSQVRSLNTEAFF	TGCGCCAGCAGCCAAGTTAGGAGCTTGAACACTGAAGCTTTCTTT
TRBD1	14	NA	TRBV10-1	TRBJ2-5	CASSSGQRQETQYF	TGCGCCAGCAGTTCGGGACAGCGGCAAGAGACCCAGTACTTC
NA	14	NA	TRBV5-4	TRBJ2-7	CASSHTRANYEQYF	TGTGCCAGCAGCCATACTAGGGCAAACTACGAGCAGTACTTC
NA	15	once	TRBV6-1	TRBJ2-4	CASTGGRIGKNIQYF	TGTGCCAGCACAGGGGGGCGAATCGGCAAAAACATTCAGTACTTC
NA	14	few	TRBV19	TRBJ2-3	CASSAGLIEDTQYF	TGTGCCAGTAGTGCGGGACTCATCGAAGATACGCAGTATTTT
TRBD2	14	NA	TRBV2	TRBJ2-1	CARDSGGSYNEQFF	TGTGCCAGAGATAGCGGGGGTTCCTACAATGAGCAGTTCTTC
NA	13	NA	TRBV6-1	TRBJ1-1	CASRGGLNTEAFF	TGTGCCAGCAGGGGGGGACTTAACACTGAAGCTTTCTTT
NA	13	NA	TRBV7-2	TRBJ1-2	CASSPRQGGGYTF	TGTGCCAGCAGCCCTAGGCAGGGCGGCGGCTACACCTTC
NA	15	many	TRBV11-3	TRBJ1-5	CASSFRGGYCQPQHF	TGTGCCAGCAGCTTCAGAGGGGGATATTGTCAGCCCCAGCATTTT
TRBD1	15	NA	TRBV19	TRBJ1-5	CASTGTGGFNQPQHF	TGTGCCAGTACTGGGACAGGGGGGTTCAATCAGCCCCAGCATTTT
NA	12	NA	TRBV7-9	TRBJ1-5	CASSGEGRPQHF	TGTGCCAGCTCTGGGGAGGGAAGGCCCCAGCATTTT
NA	14	NA	TRBV28	TRBJ1-5	CASSRQGWNQPQHF	TGTGCCAGCAGTCGCCAGGGTTGGAATCAGCCCCAGCATTTT
NA	13	NA	TRBV5-4	TRBJ2-7	CASSPPSSYEQYF	TGTGCCAGCAGCCCCCCCTCCTCCTACGAGCAGTACTTC
NA	13	once	TRBV11-2	TRBJ1-6	CASSSRQNSPLHF	TGTGCCAGCAGCTCCAGACAGAATTCACCCCTCCACTTT
NA	17	NA	TRBV19	TRBJ1-3	CASSAEIRVLSGNTIYF	TGTGCCAGTAGTGCGGAGATCAGGGTACTCTCTGGAAACACCATATATTTT
TRBD2	17	NA	TRBV5-4	TRBJ2-3	CASSLAQLAGGTDTQYF	TGTGCCAGCAGCTTGGCGCAACTAGCGGGGGGCACAGATACGCAGTATTTT
TRBD2	14	NA	TRBV19	TRBJ2-1	CASSPGRLVSEQFF	TGTGCCAGTAGCCCCGGGAGGTTGGTTTCCGAGCAGTTCTTC
NA	16	NA	TRBV28	TRBJ2-1	CASSLGLAPTYNEQFF	TGTGCCAGCAGTTTAGGGTTAGCGCCAACCTACAATGAGCAGTTCTTC
TRBD1	15	NA	TRBV28	TRBJ2-7	CASRITGTGSYEQYF	TGTGCCAGCAGAATAACCGGGACAGGTTCCTACGAGCAGTACTTC
NA	15	NA	TRBV5-1	TRBJ2-7	CASSSEVPSAYEQYF	TGCGCCAGCAGCTCGGAGGTCCCATCTGCCTACGAGCAGTACTTC
NA	14	NA	TRBV2	TRBJ1-5	CASSDRTRYQPQHF	TGTGCCAGCAGTGATCGGACACGGTATCAGCCCCAGCATTTT
NA	13	once	TRBV6-4	TRBJ1-2	CASPLGQRNGYTF	TGTGCCAGCCCATTAGGGCAGCGGAATGGCTACACCTTC
NA	13	NA	TRBV7-9	TRBJ1-3	CASSFPLGNTIYF	TGTGCCAGCAGCTTCCCTCTTGGAAACACCATATATTTT
NA	14	NA	TRBV27	TRBJ1-5	CASSLSGSDQPQHF	TGTGCCAGCAGTTTAAGCGGGTCTGATCAGCCCCAGCATTTT
NA	15	NA	TRBV4-1	TRBJ2-7	CASSHTDSLSYEQYF	TGCGCCAGCAGCCACACGGACAGCCTATCCTACGAGCAGTACTTC
NA	16	NA	TRBV5-1	TRBJ1-2	CASSLVLPAGDYGYTF	TGCGCCAGCAGCTTGGTCCTCCCAGCAGGGGATTATGGCTACACCTTC
TRBD2	18	NA	TRBV7-9	TRBJ2-5	CASRRGLAGALLQETQYF	TGTGCCAGCAGACGAGGACTAGCGGGAGCTCTACTCCAAGAGACCCAGTACTTC
TRBD1	14	once	TRBV6-6	TRBJ1-6	CASSSQGANSPLHF	TGTGCCAGCAGTTCACAGGGGGCGAATTCACCCCTCCACTTT
NA	13	NA	TRBV28	TRBJ1-2	CASISPSGYGYTF	TGTGCCAGCATCTCTCCGTCGGGCTATGGCTACACCTTC
TRBD1	15	NA	TRBV7-8	TRBJ1-4	CASSPTGTEYEKLFF	TGTGCCAGCAGCCCTACGGGGACAGAATATGAAAAACTGTTTTTT
NA	13	NA	TRBV5-6	TRBJ2-1	CASSTTVYNEQFF	TGTGCCAGCAGCACGACAGTTTACAATGAGCAGTTCTTC
TRBD2	14	NA	TRBV27	TRBJ2-1	CASSQTSRGLEQFF	TGTGCCAGCAGTCAAACCTCTAGGGGACTAGAGCAGTTCTTC
TRBD1	15	NA	TRBV2	TRBJ1-1	CASSEQGARNTEAFF	TGTGCCAGCAGTGAACAGGGGGCGCGGAACACTGAAGCTTTCTTT
NA	12	NA	TRBV10-3	TRBJ1-1	CAIKPTRGEAFF	TGTGCCATCAAACCGACACGTGGTGAAGCTTTCTTT
TRBD2	16	NA	TRBV7-7	TRBJ2-3	CASSAGLAGPTDTQYF	TGTGCTAGCAGCGCGGGACTAGCGGGACCCACAGATACGCAGTATTTT
TRBD2	14	NA	TRBV5-1	TRBJ2-1	CASSYREGLGEQFF	TGCGCCAGCAGCTACCGGGAGGGCCTAGGTGAGCAGTTCTTC
NA	15	NA	TRBV5-1	TRBJ1-2	CASSLSRRGNYGYTF	TGCGCCAGCAGCTTGAGTCGACGCGGGAACTATGGCTACACCTTC
NA	16	NA	TRBV14	TRBJ1-2	CASSQDPRVGLYGYTF	TGTGCCAGCAGCCAAGATCCCAGGGTAGGGCTCTATGGCTACACCTTC
NA	15	NA	TRBV9	TRBJ1-4	CASSKDSATNEKLFF	TGTGCCAGCAGCAAAGACAGTGCAACTAATGAAAAACTGTTTTTT
TRBD1	15	NA	TRBV2	TRBJ1-2	CASSDWDRQNYGYTF	TGTGCCAGCAGTGATTGGGACAGACAGAACTATGGCTACACCTTC
TRBD1	14	NA	TRBV6-5	TRBJ2-7	CASSPGGSDYEQYF	TGTGCCAGCAGTCCAGGGGGAAGTGACTACGAGCAGTACTTC
NA	15	NA	TRBV30	TRBJ1-4	CAWSFGGQVNEKLFF	TGTGCCTGGAGCTTTGGAGGGCAGGTTAATGAAAAACTGTTTTTT
NA	15	once	TRBV19	TRBJ2-1	CASSIDRGGYNEQFF	TGTGCCAGTAGTATAGATCGAGGGGGCTACAATGAGCAGTTCTTC
TRBD1	18	NA	TRBV7-9	TRBJ2-6	CASSFLGQGGAGANVLTF	TGTGCCAGCAGCTTTTTAGGACAGGGGGGGGCCGGGGCCAACGTCCTGACTTTC
NA	12	once	TRBV7-2	TRBJ2-1	CASSPIGNEQFF	TGTGCCAGCAGCCCGATCGGCAATGAGCAGTTCTTC
TRBD2	18	NA	TRBV7-2	TRBJ2-1	CASSLGTSGKSSYNEQFF	TGTGCCAGCAGCCTAGGGACTAGCGGGAAGAGCTCCTACAATGAGCAGTTCTTC
NA	15	once	TRBV5-1	TRBJ2-2	CASSLTGPNTGELFF	TGCGCCAGCAGCTTGACAGGACCAAACACCGGGGAGCTGTTTTTT
NA	12	NA	TRBV11-1	TRBJ2-7	CASSFRRHEQYF	TGTGCCAGCAGCTTCAGGAGGCACGAGCAGTACTTC
NA	11	NA	TRBV7-6	TRBJ2-7	CASSLRDEQYF	TGTGCCAGCAGCCTCCGGGACGAGCAGTACTTC